The text below deals with one TCR beta chain. Its target is not known. These data come from a study of identical twins. Findings of the study overall: Cord blood beta clonotypes that were abundant carried fewer insertions, and memory repertoires showed no such trend. There is a chance that invariant MAIT and iNKT cells partially muddied zero-insertion analyses.

Using its own MiXCR run on the 5' RACE reads, TCRdb lists one record per CDR3 protein. Of hundreds of thousands of distinct CDR3 sequences in the sample, roughly a quarter were seen once. The CDR3 contains 15 residues. Germline trimming cut 0 bases from V and 2 bases from J; bases unmatched to any gene: 4. CDR1 and CDR2 from the germline V gene are SGDLS and YYNGEE. In addition, the sample was reused for a study of T cells expressing NK-cell markers. This second study says: Sorted CD3+CD56+NKG2C+, CD3+CD56+NKG2C- and CD3+CD56-NKG2C+ T cells provided the TCR beta repertoires. Seven donors tested HCMV-seropositive and one tested seronegative among the eight sequenced.

V is TRBV9 and J is TRBJ2-5; TRBD1 matches 7 bases. The receptor's source is a woman aged 18-29 years in good health. Material: CD4+ T cells sorted from blood. In DNA form, the CDR3 reads TGTGCCAGCAGCGTAGCGACAGGGTGGCAAGAGACCCAGTACTTC. Its translation: CASSVATGWQETQYF.